The present TCR beta chain was sequenced within a study of cytomegalovirus exposure and HLA in healthy donors. The PCR used 60 Vbeta and 13 Jbeta primers. TCRdb keeps only in-frame clones here, not all; method: immunoSEQ multiplex PCR. The sample includes about 150,000 clones, 80% seen only once; the top ten take roughly 2.9%. The TCR comes from a woman aged 25-40 years in good health and CMV-seronegative. The sequencing input was PBMCs.

In nucleotides, the CDR3 is TGTGCCAGCAGTTTAGCCGGACAGCTCGCTGAAGCTTTCTTT. Protein: CASSLAGQLAEAFF. The chain couples TRBV27 to TRBJ1-1; maybe TRBD1 (6 bases). Trimming took off 2 bases at V and 6 bases at J, with 13 bases between the two ends. Germline CDR1 MNHEY, CDR2 SMNVEV (reference sequence). The CDR3 loop spans 14 amino acids.